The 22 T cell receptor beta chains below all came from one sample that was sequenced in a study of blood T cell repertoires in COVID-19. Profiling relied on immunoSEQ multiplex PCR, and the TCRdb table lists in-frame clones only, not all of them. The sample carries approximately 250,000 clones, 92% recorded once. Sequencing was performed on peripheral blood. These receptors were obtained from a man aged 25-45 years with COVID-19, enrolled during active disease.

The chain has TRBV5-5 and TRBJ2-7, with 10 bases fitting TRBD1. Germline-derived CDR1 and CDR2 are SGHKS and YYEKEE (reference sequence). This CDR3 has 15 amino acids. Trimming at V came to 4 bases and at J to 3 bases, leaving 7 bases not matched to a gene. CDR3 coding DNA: TGTGCCAGCAGCAGGCCGGGACAGGGGATCTACGAGCAGTACTTC. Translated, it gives CASSRPGQGIYEQYF.

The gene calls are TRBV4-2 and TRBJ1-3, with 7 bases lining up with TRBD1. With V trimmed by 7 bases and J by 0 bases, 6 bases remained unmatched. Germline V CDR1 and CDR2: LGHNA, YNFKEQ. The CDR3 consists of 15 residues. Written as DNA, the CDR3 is TGTGCCAGCACAGACAGGGATGGCTCTGGAAACACCATATATTTT. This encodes CASTDRDGSGNTIYF.

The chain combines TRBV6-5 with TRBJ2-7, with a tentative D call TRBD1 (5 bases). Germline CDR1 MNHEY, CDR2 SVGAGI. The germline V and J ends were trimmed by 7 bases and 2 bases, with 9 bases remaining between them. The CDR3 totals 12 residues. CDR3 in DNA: TGTGCCAGCACGGCAGGGACCTACGAGCAGTACTTC. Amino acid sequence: CASTAGTYEQYF.

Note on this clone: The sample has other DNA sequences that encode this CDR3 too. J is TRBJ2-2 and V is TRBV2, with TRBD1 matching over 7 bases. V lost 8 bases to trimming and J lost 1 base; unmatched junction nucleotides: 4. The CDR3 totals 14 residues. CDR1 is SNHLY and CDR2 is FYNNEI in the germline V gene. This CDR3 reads CASRGDRNTGELFF. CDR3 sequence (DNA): TGTGCCAGCCGAGGGGACAGGAACACCGGGGAGCTGTTTTTT.

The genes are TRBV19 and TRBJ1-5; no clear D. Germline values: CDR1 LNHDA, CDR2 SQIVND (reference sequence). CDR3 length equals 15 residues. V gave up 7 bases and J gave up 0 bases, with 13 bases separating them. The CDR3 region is CASNSGVYSNQPQHF. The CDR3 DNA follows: TGTGCCAGTAATTCCGGGGTATATAGCAATCAGCCCCAGCATTTT. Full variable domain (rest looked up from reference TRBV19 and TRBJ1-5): DGGITQSPKYLFRKEGQNVTLSCEQNLNHDAMYWYRQDPGQGLRLIYYSQIVNDFQKGDIAEGYSVSREKKESFPLTVTSAQKNPTAFYLCASNSGVYSNQPQHFGDGTRLSIL.

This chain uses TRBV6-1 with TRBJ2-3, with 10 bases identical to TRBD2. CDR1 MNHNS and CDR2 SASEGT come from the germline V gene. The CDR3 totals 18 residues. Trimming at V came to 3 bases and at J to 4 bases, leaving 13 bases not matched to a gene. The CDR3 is CASSEGLAPASSADTQYF. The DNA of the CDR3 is TGTGCCAGCAGTGAGGGACTAGCGCCGGCCTCCTCGGCAGATACGCAGTATTTT.

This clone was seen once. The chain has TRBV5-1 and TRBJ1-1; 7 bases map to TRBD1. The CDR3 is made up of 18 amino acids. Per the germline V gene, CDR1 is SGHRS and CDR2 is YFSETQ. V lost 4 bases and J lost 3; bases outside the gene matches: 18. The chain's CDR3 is CASSPGVGTGQRDTEAFF. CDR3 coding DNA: TGCGCCAGCAGCCCGGGGGTGGGTACGGGACAGAGAGACACTGAAGCTTTCTTT.

The CDR3 here is CASSFSPTGWQNSPLHF. The CDR3 DNA reads as TGTGCCAGCAGCTTTTCCCCGACAGGGTGGCAGAATTCACCCCTCCACTTT. The chain uses TRBV7-6 and TRBJ1-6; 7 bases are shared with TRBD1. V lost 3 bases and J lost 7; bases outside the gene matches: 12. This CDR3 has 17 residues. The germline CDR1 and CDR2 sequences are SGHVS and FNYEAQ.

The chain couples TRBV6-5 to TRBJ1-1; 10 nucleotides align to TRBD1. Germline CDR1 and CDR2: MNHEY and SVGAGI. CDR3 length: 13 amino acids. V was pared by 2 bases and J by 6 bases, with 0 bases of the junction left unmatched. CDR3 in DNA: TGTGCCAGCAGTTACGGGACAGGGGCTGAAGCTTTCTTT. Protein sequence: CASSYGTGAEAFF.

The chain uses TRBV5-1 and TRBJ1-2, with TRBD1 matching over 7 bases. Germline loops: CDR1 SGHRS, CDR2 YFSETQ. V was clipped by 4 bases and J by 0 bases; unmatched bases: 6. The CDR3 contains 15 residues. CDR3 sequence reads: CASSHRTGANYGYTF. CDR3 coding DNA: TGCGCCAGCAGCCATAGGACAGGAGCTAACTATGGCTACACCTTC. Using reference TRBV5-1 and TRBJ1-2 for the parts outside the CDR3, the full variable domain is KAGVTQTPRYLIKTRGQQVTLSCSPISGHRSVSWYQQTPGQGLQFLFEYFSETQRNKGNFPGRFSGRQFSNSRSEMNVSTLELGDSALYLCASSHRTGANYGYTFGSGTRLTVV.

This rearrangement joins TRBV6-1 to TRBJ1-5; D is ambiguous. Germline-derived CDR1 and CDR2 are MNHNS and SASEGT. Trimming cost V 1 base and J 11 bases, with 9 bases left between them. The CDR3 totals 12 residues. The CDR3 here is CASSEVGDSQHF. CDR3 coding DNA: TGTGCCAGCAGTGAAGTGGGAGATTCCCAGCATTTT.

The CDR3 DNA follows: TGTGCCAGCAGTGGACGACAGGGTACCGTTGGGGCCAACGTCCTGACTTTC. Its translation: CASSGRQGTVGANVLTF. This chain uses TRBV6-1 with TRBJ2-6; 7 bases are a match to TRBD1. The CDR3 covers 17 residues. V was pared by 4 bases and J by 3 bases, with 9 bases of the junction left unmatched. Germline V gene sequence: CDR1 MNHNS, CDR2 SASEGT.

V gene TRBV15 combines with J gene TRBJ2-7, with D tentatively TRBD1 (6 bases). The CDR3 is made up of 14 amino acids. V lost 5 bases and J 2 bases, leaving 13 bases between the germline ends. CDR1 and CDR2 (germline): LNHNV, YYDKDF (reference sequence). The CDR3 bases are TGTGCCACCAGCGTCCGGGACACAACCTACGAGCAGTACTTC. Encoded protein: CATSVRDTTYEQYF.

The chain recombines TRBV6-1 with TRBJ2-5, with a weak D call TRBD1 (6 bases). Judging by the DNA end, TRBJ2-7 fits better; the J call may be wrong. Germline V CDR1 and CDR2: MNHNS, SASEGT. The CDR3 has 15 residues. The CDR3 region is CASSESGVWSYEQYF. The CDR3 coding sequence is TGTGCCAGCAGTGAGTCAGGGGTCTGGTCCTACGAGCAGTACTTC.

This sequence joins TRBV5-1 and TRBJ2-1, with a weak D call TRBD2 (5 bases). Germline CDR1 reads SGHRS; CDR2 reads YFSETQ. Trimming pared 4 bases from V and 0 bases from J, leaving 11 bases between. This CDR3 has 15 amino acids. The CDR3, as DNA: TGCGCCAGCAGCATAGGAGGAAGCTCCTACAATGAGCAGTTCTTC. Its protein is CASSIGGSSYNEQFF. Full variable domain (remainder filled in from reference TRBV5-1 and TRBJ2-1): KAGVTQTPRYLIKTRGQQVTLSCSPISGHRSVSWYQQTPGQGLQFLFEYFSETQRNKGNFPGRFSGRQFSNSRSEMNVSTLELGDSALYLCASSIGGSSYNEQFFGPGTRLTVL.

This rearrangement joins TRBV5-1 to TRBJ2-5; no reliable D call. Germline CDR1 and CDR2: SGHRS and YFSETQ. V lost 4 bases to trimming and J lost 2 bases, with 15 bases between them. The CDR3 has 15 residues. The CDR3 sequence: CASSPLVAKQETQYF. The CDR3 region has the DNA TGCGCCAGCAGCCCCCTGGTCGCTAAACAAGAGACCCAGTACTTC.

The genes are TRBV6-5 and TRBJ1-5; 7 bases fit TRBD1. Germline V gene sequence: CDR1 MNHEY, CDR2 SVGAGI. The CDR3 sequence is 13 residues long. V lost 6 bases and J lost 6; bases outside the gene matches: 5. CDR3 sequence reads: CASRTGTAQPQHF. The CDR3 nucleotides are TGTGCCAGCAGGACAGGGACGGCTCAGCCCCAGCATTTT.

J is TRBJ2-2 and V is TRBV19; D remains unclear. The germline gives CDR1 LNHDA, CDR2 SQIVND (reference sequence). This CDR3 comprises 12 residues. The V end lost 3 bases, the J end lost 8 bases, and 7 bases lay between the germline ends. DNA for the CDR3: TGTGCCAGTAGTATCTGGCAGGGGGAGCTGTTTTTT. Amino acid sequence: CASSIWQGELFF.

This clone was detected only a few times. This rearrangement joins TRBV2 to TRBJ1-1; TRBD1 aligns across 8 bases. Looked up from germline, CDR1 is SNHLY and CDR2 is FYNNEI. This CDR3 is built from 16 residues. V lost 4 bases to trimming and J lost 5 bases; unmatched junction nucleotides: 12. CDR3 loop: CASSGLTGQGGTEAFF. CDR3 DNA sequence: TGTGCCAGCAGTGGACTAACAGGACAGGGAGGTACTGAAGCTTTCTTT.

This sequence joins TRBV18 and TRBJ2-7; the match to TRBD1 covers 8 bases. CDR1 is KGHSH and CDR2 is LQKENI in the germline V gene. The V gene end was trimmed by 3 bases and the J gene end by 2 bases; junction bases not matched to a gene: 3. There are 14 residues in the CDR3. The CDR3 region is CASSPMTGAYEQYF. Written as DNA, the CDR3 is TGTGCCAGCTCACCCATGACAGGGGCCTACGAGCAGTACTTC.

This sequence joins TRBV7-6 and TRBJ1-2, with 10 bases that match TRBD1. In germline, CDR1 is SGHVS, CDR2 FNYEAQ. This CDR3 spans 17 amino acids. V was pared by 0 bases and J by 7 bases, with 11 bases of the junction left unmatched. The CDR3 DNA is TGTGCCAGCAGCTTAGCTTGGGGACAGGGGAAACTACGTGGCTACACCTTC. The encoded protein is CASSLAWGQGKLRGYTF.

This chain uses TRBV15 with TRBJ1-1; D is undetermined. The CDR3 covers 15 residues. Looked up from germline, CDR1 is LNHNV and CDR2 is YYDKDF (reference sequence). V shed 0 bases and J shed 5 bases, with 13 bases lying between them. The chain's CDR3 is CATSREKAGGTEAFF. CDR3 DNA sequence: TGTGCCACCAGCAGAGAAAAGGCAGGTGGTACTGAAGCTTTCTTT.